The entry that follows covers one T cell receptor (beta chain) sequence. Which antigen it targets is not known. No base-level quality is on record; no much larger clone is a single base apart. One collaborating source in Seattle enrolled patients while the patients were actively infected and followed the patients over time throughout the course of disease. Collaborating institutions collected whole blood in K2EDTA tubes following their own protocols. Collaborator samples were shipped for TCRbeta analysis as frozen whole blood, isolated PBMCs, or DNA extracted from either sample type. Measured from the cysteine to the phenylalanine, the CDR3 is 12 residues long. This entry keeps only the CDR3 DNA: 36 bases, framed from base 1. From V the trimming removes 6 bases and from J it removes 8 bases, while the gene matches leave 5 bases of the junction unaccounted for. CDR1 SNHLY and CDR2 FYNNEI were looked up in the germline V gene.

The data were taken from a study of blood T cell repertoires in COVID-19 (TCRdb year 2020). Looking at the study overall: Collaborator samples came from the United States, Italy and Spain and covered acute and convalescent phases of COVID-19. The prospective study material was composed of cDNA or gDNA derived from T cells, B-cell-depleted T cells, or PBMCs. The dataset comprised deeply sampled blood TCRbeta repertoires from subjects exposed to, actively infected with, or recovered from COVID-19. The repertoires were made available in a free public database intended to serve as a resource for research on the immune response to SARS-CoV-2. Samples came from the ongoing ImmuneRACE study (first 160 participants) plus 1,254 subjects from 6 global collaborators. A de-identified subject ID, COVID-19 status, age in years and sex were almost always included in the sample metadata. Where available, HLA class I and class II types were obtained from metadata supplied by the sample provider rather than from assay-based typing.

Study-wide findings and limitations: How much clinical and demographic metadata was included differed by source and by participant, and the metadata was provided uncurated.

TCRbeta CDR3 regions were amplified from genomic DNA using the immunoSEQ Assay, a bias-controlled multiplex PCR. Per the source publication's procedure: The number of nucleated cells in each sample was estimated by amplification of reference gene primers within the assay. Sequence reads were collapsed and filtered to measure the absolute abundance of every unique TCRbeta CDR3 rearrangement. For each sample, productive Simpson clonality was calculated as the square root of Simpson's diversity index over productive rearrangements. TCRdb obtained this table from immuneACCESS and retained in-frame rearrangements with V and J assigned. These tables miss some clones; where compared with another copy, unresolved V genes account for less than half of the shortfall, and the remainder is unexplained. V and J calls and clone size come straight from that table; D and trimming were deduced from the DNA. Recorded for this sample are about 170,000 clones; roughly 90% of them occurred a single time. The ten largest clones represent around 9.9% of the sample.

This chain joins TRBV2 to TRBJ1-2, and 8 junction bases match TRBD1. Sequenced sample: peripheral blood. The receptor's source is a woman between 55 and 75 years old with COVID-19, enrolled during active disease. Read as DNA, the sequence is TGTGCCAGCAGCCGGACAGGGCACGGCTACACCTTC. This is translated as CASSRTGHGYTF.